This T cell receptor (beta chain) was observed in a study of metastatic and nonmetastatic thyroid tumors. Study overall: Thyroid patients, malignant and benign, had repertoires compared across blood and tumor or nodule tissue. Notes on the study in general: Compared with benign nodules, malignant thyroid tumors were reported to have significantly higher TCR beta diversity in both blood and tumor.

In the original analysis: Clinicopathological groups supplied CDR3 differences that were used to build a distant-metastasis classifier for papillary thyroid cancer. TCRdb re-called clones from the PCR reads using MiXCR. The V and J calls and clone size are TCRdb's, not the authors'. The repertoire includes tens of thousands of clones, roughly a quarter of them detected once, and about 15% sits in the top ten. Notes on this clone: Its antigen is undetermined.

Ahead of thyroid surgery, no patient had received treatment of any kind. The sample comprised tumor tissue. The receptor was derived from a female donor with papillary thyroid cancer or a benign thyroid nodule (not recorded which). Some clones in this sample may be carry-over from other donors' samples.

Here the CDR3 DNA reads TGTGCCAGCAGCTTAGATAACAGGGGCTATGGCTACACCTTC. This translates into CASSLDNRGYGYTF. This chain connects TRBV7-8 to TRBJ1-2, with 7 positions matching TRBD1. Trimming removed 1 base from V and 4 bases from J; junction bases left unmatched: 3. Germline CDR1 reads SGHVS; CDR2 reads FQNEAQ. There are 14 residues in the CDR3.